A selection of T cell receptor beta chains follows, all from one sample in a study of T-cell reconstitution after alpha-beta-depleted transplantation in children. TCRdb ran MiXCR on the PCR reads and lists one entry per CDR3 protein. Among roughly 670,000 distinct CDR3 sequences listed, around 13% were seen once. This specimen consisted of PBMCs, obtained before TCRalphabeta/CD19-depleted stem cell transplant. These receptors all stem from a girl aged 2 to 9 with congenital amegakaryocytic thrombocytopenia, due to receive a stem cell transplant. Each CDR3 is given without its conserved first and last residue. Each record gives: V gene, J gene, CDR3 length, CDR3 protein.

TRBV5-8	TRBJ1-5	14	ASRFSGTEIHQPQH
TRBV18	TRBJ2-1	13	ASSPARDYYNEQF
TRBV7-6	TRBJ1-2	16	ASSLSRQASTGGYGYT
TRBV28	TRBJ1-2	10	ASRRTNYGYT
TRBV20-1	TRBJ2-7	13	SARRTGQALHEQY
TRBV20-1	TRBJ2-1	12	SARRLAEYNEQF
TRBV19	TRBJ1-4	11	ASQGGENEKLF
TRBV27	TRBJ2-4	13	ASSSIYPAKNIQY
TRBV30	TRBJ2-7	11	AWSGRVPYEQY
TRBV20-1	TRBJ1-2	15	SARARTQGGTNYGYT
TRBV25-1	TRBJ2-1	12	ASSEYRTADEQF
TRBV7-2	TRBJ1-6	14	ASSLASGRSNSPLH
TRBV6-1	TRBJ1-5	11	ASSQQGNQPQH
TRBV11-2	TRBJ1-1	17	ASSLVGPEGRGSGTEAF
TRBV5-1	TRBJ1-1	11	ASATDLGAEAF
TRBV12-3/TRBV12-4	TRBJ2-7	12	ASSLLGTSYEQY
TRBV5-1	TRBJ1-1	15	ASSPGGHLPKNTEAF
TRBV20-1	TRBJ2-1	13	SARVFSGAYNEQF
TRBV7-8	TRBJ2-1	13	ASRALADKYNEQF
TRBV7-2	TRBJ2-1	14	ASSLLRTAPYNEQF
TRBV11-2	TRBJ2-2	13	ASSLGDVNTGELF
TRBV11-1	TRBJ2-3	16	ASSYPQGTSGATDTQY
TRBV5-1	TRBJ2-1	14	ASSLRREVYNNEQF
TRBV7-8	TRBJ2-3	11	ASSLLYTDTQY